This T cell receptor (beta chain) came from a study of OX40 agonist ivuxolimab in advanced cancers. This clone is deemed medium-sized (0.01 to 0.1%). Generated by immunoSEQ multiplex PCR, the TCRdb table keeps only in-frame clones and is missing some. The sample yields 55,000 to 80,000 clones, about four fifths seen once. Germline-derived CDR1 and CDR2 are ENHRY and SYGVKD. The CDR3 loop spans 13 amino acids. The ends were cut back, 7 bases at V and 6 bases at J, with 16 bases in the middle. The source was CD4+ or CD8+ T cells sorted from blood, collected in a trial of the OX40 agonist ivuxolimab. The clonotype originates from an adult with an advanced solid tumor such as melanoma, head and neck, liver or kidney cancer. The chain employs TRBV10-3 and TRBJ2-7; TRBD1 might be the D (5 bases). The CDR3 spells CAIKGHKGVEQYF. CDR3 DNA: TGTGCCATCAAAGGCCACAAAGGGGTCGAGCAGTACTTC.